What follows are 20 T cell receptor beta chains derived from one specimen sequenced in a study of cytomegalovirus exposure and HLA in healthy donors. 60 Vbeta and 13 Jbeta primers were used in PCR. The method was immunoSEQ multiplex PCR; TCRdb's version includes in-frame clones alone and lacks a portion of them. Here the sample spans 95,000 to 150,000 clones, 65% to 90% being singletons. The sequenced material came from PBMCs. These receptors were collected from a woman aged 40 to 50 in good health and CMV-seronegative.

The chain has TRBV6-1 and TRBJ2-7, with 12 bases that match TRBD2. Unmatched junction bases numbered 8, after V lost 6 bases and J lost 5 bases. The CDR3 consists of 15 residues. Germline V gives CDR1 MNHNS, CDR2 SASEGT. CDR3 residues: CASRPRLAGANEQYF. The CDR3 coding sequence is TGTGCCAGCAGACCCCGACTAGCGGGAGCAAACGAGCAGTACTTC.

Only one count was recorded for this clone. The rearrangement links TRBV18 to TRBJ1-5; weak D call: TRBD1 (5 bases). Trimming stripped 1 base from V and 2 bases from J, with 12 bases between. The germline gives CDR1 KGHSH, CDR2 LQKENI. This CDR3 comprises 16 residues. In DNA, the CDR3 is TGTGCCAGCTCACCACAAGGAGGAGGGGGCAATCAGCCCCAGCATTTT. It yields the protein CASSPQGGGGNQPQHF.

The chain uses TRBV7-2 and TRBJ2-7, with TRBD2 identical over 12 bases. The CDR3 has 17 amino acids. V was pared by 0 bases and J by 5 bases, with 8 bases of the junction left unmatched. The germline V gene encodes CDR1 SGHTA and CDR2 FQGNSA. CDR3: CASSLALPSGRADEQYF. CDR3 in DNA: TGTGCCAGCAGCTTAGCGTTGCCTAGCGGGAGGGCGGACGAGCAGTACTTC.

This clone occurred once. The chain employs TRBV19 and TRBJ1-5; unclear D gene. V was shortened by 3 bases and J by 6 bases, with 9 bases between the two germline ends. This CDR3 spans 13 amino acids. CDR1 is LNHDA and CDR2 is SQIVND in the germline V gene (reference sequence). CDR3 protein: CASSIGTGQPQHF. The CDR3 DNA sequence: TGTGCCAGTAGTATCGGTACGGGTCAGCCCCAGCATTTT.

The chain joins TRBV15 to TRBJ1-4, with TRBD1 as a possible D gene (5 bases). V was trimmed by 3 bases and J by 5 bases, leaving 13 bases between them. This CDR3 is built from 15 residues. Germline CDR1 is LNHNV and CDR2 is YYDKDF (reference sequence). CDR3 nucleotides: TGTGCCACCAGCAGGAGATCAGACAGCAATGAAAAACTGTTTTTT. It yields the protein CATSRRSDSNEKLFF. Filled out from reference TRBV15 and TRBJ1-4, the complete variable domain reads DAMVIQNPRYQVTQFGKPVTLSCSQTLNHNVMYWYQQKSSQAPKLLFHYYDKDFNNEADTPDNFQSRRPNTSFCFLDIRSPGLGDTAMYLCATSRRSDSNEKLFFGSGTQLSVL.

The rearrangement joins TRBV7-2 to TRBJ1-1; D is possibly TRBD1 (5 bases). The CDR3 has 13 amino acids. Germline V lookup: CDR1 SGHTA, CDR2 FQGNSA. The germline V and J ends were trimmed by 5 bases and 1 base, with 8 bases remaining between them. CDR3 loop: CASSRDRNTEAFF. In DNA, the CDR3 is TGTGCCAGCAGCCGCGACAGGAACACTGAAGCTTTCTTT.

In regard to this clone: Mismatch with germline at one junction end may stem from a read error. V is TRBV7-9 and J is TRBJ1-1; 9 bases are shared with TRBD1. CDR1 SEHNR and CDR2 FQNEAQ come from the germline V gene (reference sequence). CDR3 length equals 15 residues. This chain's CDR3 is CASSLGQGVKTEAFF. For the CDR3, the DNA is TGTGCCAGCAGCTTAGGACAGGGGGTGAAGACTGAAGCTTTCTTT.

This clone was detected a few times. The V gene is TRBV10-1, the J gene TRBJ2-7; weak D call: TRBD2 (5 bases). CDR3 size: 13 residues. Trimming cost V 6 bases and J 6 bases, with 15 bases left between them. CDR1 WNHNN and CDR2 SYGVQD come from the germline V gene (reference sequence). The CDR3 region is CASSLTEGGEQYF. DNA for the CDR3: TGCGCCAGCAGCCTCACTGAGGGCGGCGAGCAGTACTTC.

V gene TRBV4-2 combines with J gene TRBJ1-2; 8 bases are a match to TRBD1. This CDR3 has 18 residues. The V gene end was trimmed by 1 base and the J gene end by 5 bases; junction bases not matched to a gene: 15. Germline values: CDR1 LGHNA, CDR2 YNFKEQ. CDR3 loop: CASSQALRDRTLGYGYTF. The CDR3 region has the DNA TGTGCCAGCAGCCAAGCCCTCCGGGACAGGACCCTGGGATATGGCTACACCTTC.

The CDR3 sequence: CASSPPGLPWADTQYF. CDR3 coding DNA: TGTGCCAGCTCACCGCCGGGACTACCCTGGGCAGATACGCAGTATTTT. V gene TRBV18 combines with J gene TRBJ2-3; 7 bases are a match to TRBD2. V gave up 3 bases and J gave up 4 bases; unmatched junction bases: 10. The germline gives CDR1 KGHSH, CDR2 LQKENI. The CDR3 is made up of 16 amino acids.

This clone has only one observation. The CDR3 region is CASSSSPTAGVGEKLFF. CDR3 coding DNA: TGTGCCAGTAGTAGCTCCCCTACAGCGGGTGTAGGAGAAAAACTGTTTTTT. The chain joins TRBV19 to TRBJ1-4; no firm D call. This CDR3 is 17 amino acids long. Between the trimmed V and J ends, which lost 4 bases and 8 bases, there was a span of 23 bases. Germline V gene data show CDR1 as LNHDA and CDR2 as SQIVND (reference sequence).

The rearrangement joins TRBV15 to TRBJ1-5; TRBD1 matches 8 bases. This CDR3 region has 17 residues. V lost 0 bases, J lost 2 bases, and 6 bases stayed unmatched. Germline-derived CDR1 and CDR2 are LNHNV and YYDKDF (reference sequence). CDR3 sequence reads: CATSRDRQGMGNQPQHF. In DNA, the CDR3 is TGTGCCACCAGCAGAGACCGACAGGGGATGGGCAATCAGCCCCAGCATTTT.

The chain uses TRBV5-1 and TRBJ2-7, with D possibly matching TRBD2 (5 bases). Germline CDR1 SGHRS, CDR2 YFSETQ. Deletions cut 0 bases from V and 5 bases from J, with 12 bases between. CDR3 length equals 14 residues. CDR3 nucleotide sequence: TGCGCCAGCAGCTTGGGAGGGTCCCGGGACGAGCAGTACTTC. Its translation: CASSLGGSRDEQYF.

This chain uses TRBV6-1 with TRBJ2-7; 8 nucleotides line up with TRBD2. Germline CDR1 and CDR2: MNHNS and SASEGT. The CDR3 has 14 residues. The J segment lost 4 bases and the V segment lost 7 bases, leaving 9 bases of the junction unmatched. The DNA of the CDR3 is TGTGCCAGCATTTCCGGACTAGCTGGATACGAGCAGTACTTC. As protein: CASISGLAGYEQYF.

The V and J genes are TRBV6-6 and TRBJ1-5; D is perhaps TRBD1 (6 bases). Per germline, CDR1 MNHNY and CDR2 SVGAGI (reference sequence). Trimming removed 2 bases at V and 3 bases at J, with 11 bases between. This CDR3 region has 15 residues. The DNA of the CDR3 is TGTGCCAGCAGTTACATAGGACAGATCAATCAGCCCCAGCATTTT. Its protein product is CASSYIGQINQPQHF.

This chain joins TRBV5-1 and TRBJ2-7, with 9 nucleotides matching TRBD2. Losses at the gene ends were 0 bases for V and 4 bases for J; bases not matched to a gene: 5. CDR1 and CDR2 from the germline V gene are SGHRS and YFSETQ. This CDR3 region has 15 residues. The CDR3 spells CASSLVGTSMYEQYF. The DNA for the CDR3 is TGCGCCAGCAGCTTGGTTGGGACTAGCATGTACGAGCAGTACTTC.

V usage is TRBV2 and J usage is TRBJ1-5; D not resolved. The CDR3 consists of 15 residues. Trimming shortened V by 5 bases and J by 2 bases, and 13 bases separated the two germline ends. Per germline, CDR1 SNHLY and CDR2 FYNNEI. CDR3 nucleotide sequence: TGTGCCAGCAGTCCAGCCAGGATGGGCAATCAGCCCCAGCATTTT. The encoded protein is CASSPARMGNQPQHF.

The chain joins TRBV2 to TRBJ2-5; D not resolved. With 8 bases removed from V and 5 bases from J, the gap between germline ends came to 15 bases. The CDR3 is made up of 13 amino acids. Germline values: CDR1 SNHLY, CDR2 FYNNEI. This CDR3 reads CASLVRPRETQYF. The CDR3 region has the DNA TGTGCCAGCCTCGTACGCCCTCGGGAGACCCAGTACTTC.

The chain employs TRBV18 and TRBJ1-5; no reliable D call. CDR3 length: 13 residues. V was cut by 4 bases and J by 5 bases, with 9 bases left in between. Germline V gene data show CDR1 as KGHSH and CDR2 as LQKENI. As DNA, the CDR3 is TGTGCCAGCTCACTTGAGGGTGATCAGCCCCAGCATTTT. Translating gives CASSLEGDQPQHF.

The rearrangement links TRBV7-2 to TRBJ1-1; D remains ambiguous. With 4 bases removed from V and 4 bases from J, the gap between germline ends came to 13 bases. CDR3 length: 14 amino acids. Germline CDR1 SGHTA, CDR2 FQGNSA. This CDR3 reads CASSSTRAGTEAFF. DNA of the CDR3: TGTGCCAGCAGCTCTACTCGTGCCGGCACTGAAGCTTTCTTT.